This T cell receptor beta chain is from a study of blood T cell repertoires in COVID-19. The table came from immunoSEQ multiplex PCR; TCRdb's copy has only in-frame clones and leaves some out. In the table there are 230,000 or so clones, nearly 90% of which are singletons. The V end was cut by 0 bases, the J end by 1 base, with 18 bases between. This CDR3 is built from 18 residues. In germline, CDR1 is LGHNT, CDR2 FRNRAP. The sequencing input was peripheral blood. The J gene is TRBJ1-1, the V gene TRBV12-5; D remains unclear. The TCR sequence derives from a woman between 40 and 55 years old who had recovered from COVID-19. The CDR3 protein is CASGLVLGVKQQNTEAFF. The CDR3 DNA reads as TGTGCTAGTGGTTTGGTACTAGGCGTTAAGCAGCAGAACACTGAAGCTTTCTTT.